These 5 T cell receptor beta chains were all obtained from the same sample, sequenced in a study of blood T cell repertoires in COVID-19. TCRdb's copy holds only in-frame clones and misses some; the assay was immunoSEQ multiplex PCR. The sample holds roughly 320,000 clones; approximately 86% are singletons and the top ten take 1.3%. The sequenced material came from peripheral blood. All receptors come from a man in his 70s with acute or convalescent COVID-19.

This clone was observed a single time. This chain uses TRBV7-9 with TRBJ2-1; TRBD2 matches at 15 bases. CDR1 is SEHNR and CDR2 is FQNEAQ in the germline V gene (reference sequence). V shed 5 bases, J shed 8 bases, and the junction held 7 bases outside the gene matches. The CDR3 loop spans 16 amino acids. The DNA for the CDR3 is TGTGCCAGCAGCCCCCGGACTAGCGGGGGGGCCTATGAGCAGTTCTTC. This sequence encodes CASSPRTSGGAYEQFF.

This chain uses TRBV18 with TRBJ1-2; a weak D match, TRBD1 (5 bases). From germline, CDR1 is KGHSH and CDR2 LQKENI. Trimming pared 1 base from V and 8 bases from J, leaving 20 bases between. This CDR3 is 16 amino acids long. Here the CDR3 DNA reads TGTGCCAGCTCACCACGCGGGGGGTCGGAAGCGGGAGGCTACACCTTC. Its translation is CASSPRGGSEAGGYTF. Looking up the rest from reference TRBV18 and TRBJ1-2 gives the full variable domain: NAGVMQNPRHLVRRRGQEARLRCSPMKGHSHVYWYRQLPEEGLKFMVYLQKENIIDESGMPKERFSAEFPKEGPSILRIQQVVRGDSAAYFCASSPRGGSEAGGYTFGSGTRLTVV.

This rearrangement joins TRBV18 to TRBJ2-3; 13 positions agree with TRBD2. Germline trimming cut 6 bases from V and 1 base from J; bases unmatched to any gene: 10. This CDR3 spans 18 amino acids. Looked up from germline, CDR1 is KGHSH and CDR2 is LQKENI. CDR3 region: CASSSGLAGPKRTDTQYF. The DNA of the CDR3 is TGTGCCAGCTCTTCGGGACTAGCGGGACCTAAACGCACAGATACGCAGTATTTT.

The chain carries TRBV28 and TRBJ1-6, with 9 bases matching TRBD1. The CDR3 spans 17 residues. Trimming removed 6 bases from V and 7 bases from J; junction bases left unmatched: 13. Germline loops: CDR1 MDHEN, CDR2 SYDVKM. The CDR3 sequence is CASSLGTGLYLNSPLHF. The DNA for the CDR3 is TGTGCCAGCAGCCTAGGGACAGGGCTCTACCTAAATTCACCCCTCCACTTT.

This chain links TRBV6-2 or TRBV6-3 with TRBJ2-3, with 9 bases lining up with TRBD2. This CDR3 has 17 amino acids. V lost 2 bases to trimming and J lost 2 bases; unmatched junction nucleotides: 8. Per germline, CDR1 MNHEY and CDR2 SVGEGT. The CDR3 sequence: CASSYTSGGPNTDTQYF. The DNA of the CDR3 is TGTGCCAGCAGTTACACCAGCGGGGGGCCCAACACAGATACGCAGTATTTT.